These 4 T cell receptor beta chains were sequenced from one sample in a study of T cells in Graves' hyperthyroidism and ophthalmopathy (dated by TCRdb to between 2019 and 2020). Receptor amplification or capture employed multiplex PCR. TCRdb names Illumina HiSeq 2000 as the instrument used. The TCR beta CDR3 regions were amplified from the RNA transcripts. The first round of RT-PCR for the TCR CDR3 was performed with the HTBI primer set and the Qiagen OneStep RT-PCR kit. TCRdb reran the public reads through fastp at Q25 and MiXCR, keeping productive beta chains. Rows matching on CDR3 protein sequence are summarized as one entry with the most common DNA and genes. The sample yields approximately 360,000 distinct CDR3 sequences; around 25% were counted once. 70% to 75% of the sample goes to the ten largest clones. The sample consisted of blood. These receptors came from a man aged 50-60 years with Graves' hyperthyroidism.

The chain carries TRBV27 and TRBJ2-3; 13 nucleotides line up with TRBD2. The CDR3 is 17 amino acids. The germline gives CDR1 MNHEY, CDR2 SMNVEV (reference sequence). J lost 3 bases, V lost 2 bases, and 5 bases had no gene match. The CDR3 DNA sequence: TGTGCCAGCAGTTTAACGGGACTAGCGGGGCTTACAGATACGCAGTATTTT. Encoded protein: CASSLTGLAGLTDTQYF.

The chain recombines TRBV10-3 with TRBJ2-1, with 12 bases matching TRBD2. This CDR3 region has 18 residues. The ends lost 11 bases at V and 0 bases at J; junction bases unmatched: 14. Germline V gene sequence: CDR1 ENHRY, CDR2 SYGVKD. The CDR3 bases are TGTGCCGCAAAGACTAGCGGGAGCGATAAGAGCTCCTACAATGAGCAGTTCTTC. It codes for CAAKTSGSDKSSYNEQFF.

This chain links TRBV28 with TRBJ2-2, with D unclear. Germline V CDR1 and CDR2: MDHEN, SYDVKM. V was trimmed by 3 bases and J by 2 bases, leaving 7 bases between them. CDR3 length: 14 amino acids. The DNA for the CDR3 is TGTGCCAGCAGTTTCCCAAGAAACACCGGGGAGCTGTTTTTT. It codes for CASSFPRNTGELFF. The full variable domain, completed using reference TRBV28 and TRBJ2-2, is DVKVTQSSRYLVKRTGEKVFLECVQDMDHENMFWYRQDPGLGLRLIYFSYDVKMKEKGDIPEGYSVSREKKERFSLILESASTNQTSMYLCASSFPRNTGELFFGEGSRLTVL.

This clonotype was counted many times. V is TRBV12-3 or TRBV12-4 and J is TRBJ2-7; TRBD1 matches 8 bases. The CDR3 has 15 residues. The junction had 2 bases not matched to a gene; V was cut back by 1 base and J by 0 bases. DNA of the CDR3: TGTGCCAGCAGTTTAGGGGACAGGTTCTCCTACGAGCAGTACTTC. Translation: CASSLGDRFSYEQYF.